This T cell receptor beta chain derives from a study of blood T cell repertoires in COVID-19. Across the study: The United States, Italy and Spain were the sources of the acute and convalescent COVID-19 samples. PBMCs, B-cell-depleted T cells, or T cells provided the cDNA or gDNA that made up the material.

Categorization into cohorts depended on clinical history that participants reported. The J segment lost 4 bases and the V segment lost 5 bases, leaving 12 bases of the junction unmatched. Per germline, CDR1 SGHTA and CDR2 FQGNSA. The CDR3 sequence is 17 residues long. Authors' analysis steps: Reference gene primer amplification yielded estimated nucleated cell counts. Only in-frame clones appear in the TCRdb table, and some are missing; sequencing was by immunoSEQ multiplex PCR. That table is the source of V, J and clone size, and D and trimming were worked out from the DNA. The table lists about 250,000 clones, around 89% of them singletons.

Sequenced material: PBMCs or T cells enriched from blood (not recorded which). The genes are TRBV7-2 and TRBJ2-1; the match to TRBD2 covers 9 bases. This receptor was obtained from a woman in her forties or fifties who had recovered from COVID-19. Here the CDR3 reads CASSRRAASGIYNEQFF. In DNA, the CDR3 is TGTGCCAGCAGCCGGCGGGCGGCTAGCGGGATTTACAATGAGCAGTTCTTC.